Reported below is one T cell receptor beta chain. This receptor's antigen is unknown. No base qualities exist here, and no much larger clone lies one base off it. The cohort comprised hundreds of healthy bone marrow donors. At the time of sampling, all cohort members were nominally healthy, though unrecorded immune exposures were likely present. The donor was CMV seronegative and belonged to the group of around 350 seronegative cohort members. A peripheral blood sample was provided by each donor, and peripheral blood mononuclear cells were used for TCR beta sequencing. The Qiagen DNeasy Blood Extraction Kit was used to extract genomic DNA from the blood cell samples. The trim is 6 bases for V and 4 bases for J, with a gap of 10 bases between the germline ends. The germline V gene (reference sequence) gives CDR1 as SGHNT and CDR2 as YYREEE. Measured from the cysteine to the phenylalanine, the CDR3 is 13 residues long. Only the CDR3 portion is preserved as DNA: 39 bases, with reading frame beginning at the first base.

These data originate in a study of cytomegalovirus exposure and HLA in healthy donors (dated by TCRdb to 2015 to 2018). In the study overall: In an earlier analysis of roughly 590 of the donors, under 300 Gb of sequence data and 117 million unique TCR beta sequences from 150 million to 200 million T cells were reported. An early release that covered about 600 HLA-typed donors contained approximately 300 gigabases of sequencing data and tens of millions of unique TCR sequences. Among the roughly 400 genotyped donors, approximately 82% belonged to the genetic ancestry cluster associated with self-reported Caucasian donors. The aim of the study was to test whether cataloging public T cell receptors could identify signatures of past pathogen exposure. Using immunosequencing, the study profiled T cell repertoires from about 620 subjects and related those repertoires to cytomegalovirus serostatus. A separate validation cohort of 100 to 150 different subjects was used in addition to the approximately 670-subject first cohort. The study combined high-throughput TCR immunosequencing, statistical association of individual TCRs with disease status, and machine learning to predict cytomegalovirus infection status. To study patterns of TCR occurrence, a later analysis re-analyzed previously published TCR beta repertoires from hundreds of donors and added high-resolution HLA genotyping. Rather than using new phenotypic data, the later analysis identified candidate immune exposures from TCR beta sequences and from how often those sequences occurred across donors. To decide whether each TCR beta V gene segment behaved as functional or pseudogenic, an earlier analysis of several hundred of the donors relied on high-throughput TCR beta sequencing. Alongside the repertoire data, information on donor age, sex, ethnicity and CMV serostatus was compiled. Genome-wide SNP genotypes for about 55% of the roughly 670 donors were used in a later genetic analysis, which treated that subset as a discovery cohort. Every repertoire in the discovery cohort had been generated on one and the same sequencing platform. Both class I and class II loci were covered by HLA typing, at four-digit resolution. The number of typed donors differed by locus: 629-630 for A, B, C, DRB1 and DQB1; 500 to 550 for DQA1; over 600 for DPA1; and about 450 for DPB1. Several DR-DQ haplotypes were handled as single units for association and clustering because linkage in the cohort was strong. Among 300 to 500 genotyped donors of the cohort, an average of about 220,000 unique TCR beta nucleotide sequences was sequenced per donor, of which roughly 18% were non-productive.

The paper as a whole reports these results and caveats: In vitro tests confirmed that a few of the cytomegalovirus-associated TCR beta chains recognize cytomegalovirus antigens. Because counts were too low, about 17 rarely observed V segments, including chromosome 9 orphons, were excluded from the earlier analysis of around 640 of the donors. Correlated functional status among segregating V segments might reflect linkage disequilibrium, but an unknown experimental factor could not be ruled out. While some public TCRs were present in many individuals, most TCR sequences turned up only very rarely across donors. Several of the top co-occurrence clusters appeared to be linked to parvovirus B19, influenza, CMV and Epstein-Barr virus, according to a later analysis. Because HLA typing was unavailable for some donors at each locus, only the typed subset was used in association tests. Sequencing depth was assumed to be roughly uniform across donors in the presence/absence analyses, though that assumption may not hold. A further reported finding was that TCR beta sequences accurately predicted the HLA-A and HLA-B alleles for most subjects in the first cohort. According to the authors, the approach could potentially be generalized to other disease states and immunological phenotypes. In an earlier analysis of more than 450 of the donors, most TCR beta V segments were observed in productive rearrangements about 87% or about 30% of the time, broadly matching IMGT annotations. CMV serostatus was the only immune exposure information available for the cohort. An association between a missense DCLRE1C variant and V-gene and J-gene trimming of TCR beta chains was found in a later genetic analysis and replicated in an independent cohort. This cohort had only TCR beta chains sequenced, and the lack of alpha or paired-chain data limited which features could be detected. According to a later analysis, most CMV-associated TCR beta chains appeared to be HLA-restricted, and the HLA associations seemed to be driven largely by CMV exposure. Compared with equally common non-associated chains, HLA-associated TCR beta chains in a later analysis were more clonally expanded and had lower generation probabilities. Some IMGT-functional V segments, including TRBV6-2 and TRBV6-3, could not be distinguished by the 87-base-pair reads and were therefore excluded. The classifier was reported to diagnose cytomegalovirus status with high specificity and sensitivity in both the original and validation cohorts. When HLA alleles, especially DR and DQ, strongly co-occurred, TCR associations were difficult to assign to individual alleles. Compared with the approximately 700-donor mean, donors in an Asian-associated ancestry cluster had fewer N-insertions in productive TCRs, according to a later genetic analysis. At a false discovery rate of 0.05, a later analysis linked under 20,000 TCR beta sequences to specific HLA alleles. A group of highly shared sequence variants was considered likely to be a technical artifact of the sequencing pipeline. A later analysis found that TCR association rates varied across HLA loci, with DRB1 alleles showing the most associated TCRs and HLA-C alleles the fewest. The study gave a list of under 200 TCR beta chains associated with cytomegalovirus.

The method behind the library was the immunoSEQ multiplex PCR assay. The multiplex PCR relied on a mix of 60 forward primers for TCR Vbeta segments and 13 reverse primers for TCR Jbeta segments. The CDR3 region of rearranged TCR beta genes was amplified from genomic DNA by a multiplex PCR assay. The Illumina HiSeq System was used to sequence the amplified TCR beta libraries as 87-base-pair reads. As for how the authors treated the data: In a later analysis, 80 million or so unique TCR beta chains were counted across the 666 repertoires, and roughly 11 million of these chains were shared by at least two donors. Raw reads were error-corrected and collapsed into unique sequences with a nearest-neighbor algorithm that merged closely related sequences to remove PCR and sequencing errors. To assign V, D and J gene segments, CDR3 sequences were aligned to IMGT reference sequences. Each retained sequence needed at least a six-nucleotide match to both a V gene segment and a J gene segment. A rearrangement counted as productive if the CDR3 had no stop codons and remained in frame with V and J, and every other rearrangement counted as non-productive. CDR3 was defined by IMGT convention, running from the second conserved V-encoded cysteine to the conserved J-encoded phenylalanine. Sequences without an unambiguous match to a single V gene segment were excluded from the earlier analysis of 587 of the donors. In an earlier analysis of a few hundred of the donors, V segments were called functional above 56.7% productive rearrangements and were called segregating when the between-donor standard deviation exceeded 5%. To diagnose cytomegalovirus status from the catalog of TCR beta chain sequences, a statistical classification framework was built. In a later analysis, TCR nucleotide sequences were compared against IMGT/GENE-DB human TR gene sequences so that V and J genes could be assigned. A later analysis assigned CDR3 sequences and most-parsimonious VDJ recombination scenarios with the TCRdist pipeline. In a later analysis, each TCR beta chain was defined by its CDR3 amino acid sequence together with its V-gene family, and reads lacking a unique V-gene family were excluded. In a later analysis, 550 to 650 highly shared, low-generation-probability nucleotide sequences were removed to address suspected cross-contamination and a sequencing artifact. A later analysis calculated a clonal expansion index for each public chain from normalized within-repertoire ranks of inferred template counts. In a later analysis, generation probabilities were computed with a VDJ recombination model fitted to out-of-frame rearrangements, and the resulting probabilities were checked against IGoR. Hypergeometric tests were used in a later analysis to score TCR-TCR, TCR-HLA and TCR-CMV co-occurrence, with a repertoire-size bias correction applied to the TCR pairs. False discovery rates were estimated in a later analysis by permuting HLA or CMV assignments 20 times. In a later analysis, co-occurring TCRs were grouped using DBSCAN, with TCRdist sequence similarity added in when clustering inside HLA-allele-positive subsets. Co-occurrence clustering excluded repertoires with fewer than 30,000 or more than 120,000 public chains, plus five with anomalous nucleotide sharing. As stored in TCRdb, this immuneACCESS dataset retains in-frame rearrangements with V and J assigned. A fraction of the clones does not appear; measured against another copy, unresolved V genes explain less than half of the discrepancy, and the remainder lacks a known reason. V, J and clone size reflect that table, while D and trimming were determined from the DNA. The table for this sample lists tens of thousands of clones; 90% of them were counted only once. The ten largest make up approximately 2.5% of the sample.

The source is a woman aged 18-29 years in good health and CMV-seronegative. The chain uses TRBV5-4 and TRBJ2-2, with the D segment identity uncertain. The sample taken for sequencing was PBMCs. The CDR3 region reads CASTLGVTGELFF. The DNA sequence is as follows: TGTGCCAGCACCCTGGGCGTCACCGGGGAGCTGTTTTTT.